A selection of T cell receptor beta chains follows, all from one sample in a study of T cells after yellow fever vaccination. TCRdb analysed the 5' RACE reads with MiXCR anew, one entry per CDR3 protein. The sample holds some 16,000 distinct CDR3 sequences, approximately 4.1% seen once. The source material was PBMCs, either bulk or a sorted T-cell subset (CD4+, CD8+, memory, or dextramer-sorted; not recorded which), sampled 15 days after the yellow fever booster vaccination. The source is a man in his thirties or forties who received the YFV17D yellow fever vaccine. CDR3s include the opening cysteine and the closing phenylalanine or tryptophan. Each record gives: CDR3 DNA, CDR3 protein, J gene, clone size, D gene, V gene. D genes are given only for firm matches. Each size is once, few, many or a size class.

TGTGCCTGGGTCCCGCCTAATGGAATGAACACTGAAGCTTTCTTT	CAWVPPNGMNTEAFF	TRBJ1-1	many	.	TRBV30
TGTGCCACCAGTGATCCGACACTAGCGGGAGTCACCAATGAGCAGTTCTTC	CATSDPTLAGVTNEQFF	TRBJ2-1	many	TRBD2	TRBV24-1
TGTGCCAGCAGTTTGGGGGGGAAAAGGAACTATGGCTACACCTTC	CASSLGGKRNYGYTF	TRBJ1-2	many	.	TRBV28
TGTGCCAGCAGCTCGCCCAGGTACAGCCAAGAGACCCAGTACTTC	CASSSPRYSQETQYF	TRBJ2-5	many	.	TRBV7-9
TGTGCCAGCAGCTTAGGCTTTAGCAATCAGCCCCAGCATTTT	CASSLGFSNQPQHF	TRBJ1-5	medium-sized	.	TRBV7-8
TGTGCCAGCAGTGCGTTGACTGAGTCTAGCACAGATACGCAGTATTTT	CASSALTESSTDTQYF	TRBJ2-3	many	.	TRBV12-3/TRBV12-4
TGTGCCAGCAGCTTTATCCGTATCGTGGGCGATGAGCAGTTCTTC	CASSFIRIVGDEQFF	TRBJ2-1	many	.	TRBV11-2
TGTGCCAGCAGTTCCCGGCTAGCGGATACCCGCGAGCAGTACTTC	CASSSRLADTREQYF	TRBJ2-7	many	TRBD2	TRBV6-5
TGTGCCAGCAGCTTGACTAGCGGGGACTACAATGAGCAGTTCTTC	CASSLTSGDYNEQFF	TRBJ2-1	many	TRBD2	TRBV5-6
TGCAGTGCTAGATCCGCCGGACAGGGACGCTACGAGCAGTACTTC	CSARSAGQGRYEQYF	TRBJ2-7	many	TRBD1	TRBV20-1
TGTGCCAGCAGCTTATCGAACCTCCAAGAGACCCAGTACTTC	CASSLSNLQETQYF	TRBJ2-5	many	.	TRBV7-2
TGTGCCAGCAGTTCCGTTAGCGGGTCCTCCTACAATGAGCAGTTCTTC	CASSSVSGSSYNEQFF	TRBJ2-1	many	TRBD2	TRBV12-3/TRBV12-4
TGTGCCGTCGGACTCCTCACAGATACGCAGTATTTT	CAVGLLTDTQYF	TRBJ2-3	many	.	TRBV6-8
TGTGCCAGCAGCTTAGGTTCAGGGAAACGGGGAAGCAATCAGCCCCAGCATTTT	CASSLGSGKRGSNQPQHF	TRBJ1-5	many	.	TRBV11-3
TGTGCCAGCAGCACCCACAGGGGCTCCTACAATGAGCAGTTCTTC	CASSTHRGSYNEQFF	TRBJ2-1	many	TRBD1	TRBV11-3
TGCGCCAGCAAAACAGGGACAACGAACACCGGGGAGCTGTTTTTT	CASKTGTTNTGELFF	TRBJ2-2	many	.	TRBV5-1
TGTGCCAGCTTTAGCACAGATACGCAGTATTTT	CASFSTDTQYF	TRBJ2-3	many	.	TRBV28
TGCGCCAGCAGCTTCAGCGGTGGGACAGATACGCAGTATTTT	CASSFSGGTDTQYF	TRBJ2-3	many	.	TRBV5-1
TGCGCCAGCAGCTTGGTCGCTAGTTCATACAATGAGCAGTTCTTC	CASSLVASSYNEQFF	TRBJ2-1	many	.	TRBV5-1
TGTGCCAGCAGCTTAGCCATAGCGGGGTCGATGAGGTCCCAGTACTTC	CASSLAIAGSMRSQYF	TRBJ2-5	many	TRBD2	TRBV7-2
TGTGCCAGCAGTATGATCGGGACCACCACAGATACGCAGTATTTT	CASSMIGTTTDTQYF	TRBJ2-3	many	.	TRBV28
TGTGCCAGCAGGAAGGGGGACAGCATAACAGATACGCAGTATTTT	CASRKGDSITDTQYF	TRBJ2-3	many	TRBD1	TRBV28
TGTGCCAGCAGCTCTTCTAATTACAATGAGCAGTTCTTC	CASSSSNYNEQFF	TRBJ2-1	many	.	TRBV7-9
TGTGCCAGCAGAGGAACTAGCGGGAGGTATCAGTACAATGAGCAGTTCTTC	CASRGTSGRYQYNEQFF	TRBJ2-1	many	TRBD2	TRBV12-3/TRBV12-4
TGTGCCAGCAGCAACCCTCGGGGTTCACCCTCGGGGGAGCAGTACTTC	CASSNPRGSPSGEQYF	TRBJ2-7	many	.	TRBV6-2/TRBV6-3
TGCAGTGCTAGAGTCAAGGGAATGAACACTGAAGCTTTCTTT	CSARVKGMNTEAFF	TRBJ1-1	medium-sized	.	TRBV20-1
TGTGCCAGCAGTTACGGGGGAAACACCGGGGAGCTGTTTTTT	CASSYGGNTGELFF	TRBJ2-2	medium-sized	.	TRBV6-5
TGTGCCAGCAGTTGGACAGGGGGAACTGGGGCCAACGTCCTGACTTTC	CASSWTGGTGANVLTF	TRBJ2-6	many	TRBD1	TRBV12-3/TRBV12-4
TGTGCCTGGACTCGACAGGTTAATGAAAAACTGTTTTTT	CAWTRQVNEKLFF	TRBJ1-4	many	.	TRBV30
TGCGCCAGCAGCCAAGAGAAGGTCGGCGTTAAAACAGGCTACACCTTC	CASSQEKVGVKTGYTF	TRBJ1-2	many	.	TRBV4-3
TGTGCCAGCAGTGAAGGCTTCACCACAGATACGCAGTATTTT	CASSEGFTTDTQYF	TRBJ2-3	many	.	TRBV25-1
TGCAGTGCTAGGGGACTAGAGTCCTACAATGAGCAGTTCTTC	CSARGLESYNEQFF	TRBJ2-1	many	TRBD2	TRBV20-1
TGTGCCAGCAGGCAGAAACCGGGACAGGGGCCCTACGAGCAGTACTTC	CASRQKPGQGPYEQYF	TRBJ2-7	many	TRBD1	TRBV27
TGTGCCAGCAGCGCGGGACTAGCGGGAAGCTACGAGCAGTACTTC	CASSAGLAGSYEQYF	TRBJ2-7	many	TRBD2	TRBV5-4
TGCAGTGCTCCCCACCATGGGGGCGCAGCTGGCTACACCTTC	CSAPHHGGAAGYTF	TRBJ1-2	few	.	TRBV20-1
TGTGCCAGCAGCCAGAGCGTGGCCGAGAACACCGGGGAGCTGTTTTTT	CASSQSVAENTGELFF	TRBJ2-2	many	.	TRBV7-6
TGCGCCAGCAGCTTAGGGGACGATAGCAATCAGCCCCAGCATTTT	CASSLGDDSNQPQHF	TRBJ1-5	many	.	TRBV5-1
TGTGCCAGCAGTAGACAGGGGGCAGGTATCACCTATAATTCACCCCTCCACTTT	CASSRQGAGITYNSPLHF	TRBJ1-6	many	TRBD1	TRBV12-3/TRBV12-4
TGTGCCAGCAGCTTAGACCCGCGCGACAGGGGGTACAATGAGCAGTTCTTC	CASSLDPRDRGYNEQFF	TRBJ2-1	many	TRBD1	TRBV11-3
TGTGCCAGCAGCGTAATTGGGACCGACGACAATGAGCAGTTCTTC	CASSVIGTDDNEQFF	TRBJ2-1	many	.	TRBV9
TGTGCCAGCAGTTTAAAGGGACAGGGTATCCATGAGCAGTTCTTC	CASSLKGQGIHEQFF	TRBJ2-1	medium-sized	TRBD1	TRBV12-3/TRBV12-4
TGTGCCAGCAGTTCCTCGGAGACGGTCCCGGAGGAAAAACTGTTTTTT	CASSSSETVPEEKLFF	TRBJ1-4	many	.	TRBV6-2/TRBV6-3
TGTGCCAGCAGTGGGGGAGTAGCGGGATTTGAGTTCTTC	CASSGGVAGFEFF	TRBJ2-1	many	TRBD2	TRBV12-3/TRBV12-4
TGTGCCAGCAGTTACCCCCGGACAGGGGGCCGGGCAGATACGCAGTATTTT	CASSYPRTGGRADTQYF	TRBJ2-3	medium-sized	TRBD1	TRBV6-5
TGTGCCAGCAGCGTAGATTCTTCGAGCGGGGAGCTGTTTTTT	CASSVDSSSGELFF	TRBJ2-2	many	.	TRBV9
TGTGCCAGCAGCTTATACCAGAACACCGGGGAGCTGTTTTTT	CASSLYQNTGELFF	TRBJ2-2	many	.	TRBV7-9
TGTGCCAGTGGGCGGATTGATACGCAGTATTTT	CASGRIDTQYF	TRBJ2-3	many	.	TRBV5-4
TGCAGAGGACGGACCGACCATGGCTACACCTTC	CRGRTDHGYTF	TRBJ1-2	many	.	TRBV20-1
TGTGCCATCAGGATTGGGACTAGCGGGAGTACAGATACGCAGTATTTT	CAIRIGTSGSTDTQYF	TRBJ2-3	many	TRBD2	TRBV10-3